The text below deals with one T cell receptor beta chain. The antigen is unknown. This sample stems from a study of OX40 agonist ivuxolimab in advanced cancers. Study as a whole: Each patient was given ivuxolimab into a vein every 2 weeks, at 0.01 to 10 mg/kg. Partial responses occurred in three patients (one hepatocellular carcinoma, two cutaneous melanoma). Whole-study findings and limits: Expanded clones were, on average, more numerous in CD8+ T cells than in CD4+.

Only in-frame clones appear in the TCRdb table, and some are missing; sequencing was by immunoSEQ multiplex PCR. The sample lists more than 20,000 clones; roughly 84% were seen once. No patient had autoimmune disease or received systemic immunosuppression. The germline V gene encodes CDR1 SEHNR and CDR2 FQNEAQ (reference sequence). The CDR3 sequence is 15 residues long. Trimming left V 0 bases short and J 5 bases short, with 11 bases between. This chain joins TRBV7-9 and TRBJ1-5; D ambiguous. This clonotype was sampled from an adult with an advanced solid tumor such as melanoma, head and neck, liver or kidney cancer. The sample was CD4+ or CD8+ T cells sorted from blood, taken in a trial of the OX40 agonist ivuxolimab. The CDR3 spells CASSLAGIGDQPQHF. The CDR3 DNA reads TGTGCCAGCAGCTTAGCTGGAATCGGGGATCAGCCCCAGCATTTT.